A selection of T cell receptor beta chains follows, all from one sample in a study of Graves' ophthalmopathy and Graves' hyperthyroidism. TCRdb re-derived calls from the multiplex PCR reads in MiXCR, one entry per CDR3 protein. The top ten hold 5.5% to 7% of the sample, which has approximately 410,000 distinct CDR3 sequences, approximately 15% seen once. The specimen sequenced was peripheral blood. The receptor set was obtained from a woman aged 18 to 35 with stable Graves' hyperthyroidism. Both conserved end residues are part of each CDR3. Each record gives: CDR3 protein, J gene, V gene.

CASSQMQGGRETQYF,TRBJ2-5,TRBV12-3/TRBV12-4
CASSARTENQPQHF,TRBJ1-5,TRBV6-1
CAISRGETQYF,TRBJ2-5,TRBV24-1
CSVATGNQPQHF,TRBJ1-5,TRBV29-1
CASSFDGADTEAFF,TRBJ1-1,TRBV19
CASSLAGGPYTGELFF,TRBJ2-2,TRBV19
CATSRDFTGQETQYF,TRBJ2-5,TRBV15
CSVGTGNNQPQHF,TRBJ1-5,TRBV29-1
CASSFLQNTEAFF,TRBJ1-1,TRBV19
CSVRPTVATGELFF,TRBJ2-2,TRBV29-1
CASMVATGDYGYTF,TRBJ1-2,TRBV6-1
CASSFGRRSNQPQHF,TRBJ1-5,TRBV27
CASSQAWAGRNSPLHF,TRBJ1-6,TRBV14
CASSPGTGTSGYEQYF,TRBJ2-7,TRBV18
CASSLRESANSPLHF,TRBJ1-6,TRBV7-9
CASSFGGSNGYTF,TRBJ1-2,TRBV7-8
CASSPIRDTEAFF,TRBJ1-1,TRBV3-1
CASSPPFRTGGTEAFF,TRBJ1-1,TRBV18
CASLPGHGAYEQYF,TRBJ2-7,TRBV18
CASSRGAGDTEAFF,TRBJ1-1,TRBV7-3
CASSRPGLAGYEQYF,TRBJ2-7,TRBV2
CASSLFGGETQYF,TRBJ2-5,TRBV12-3/TRBV12-4
CASEGSGSTIYF,TRBJ1-3,TRBV6-1
CASSASRGQETQYF,TRBJ2-5,TRBV2
CASSSGTDFYGYTF,TRBJ1-2,TRBV19
CASSVDRSSYEQYF,TRBJ2-7,TRBV11-2
CASSWDGYEQYF,TRBJ2-7,TRBV6-2/TRBV6-3
CASSVETGWEETQYF,TRBJ2-5,TRBV9
CASSLDRITEAFF,TRBJ1-1,TRBV11-2
CSATDSNQPQHF,TRBJ1-5,TRBV20-1
CASKAYRDRSYEQYF,TRBJ2-7,TRBV6-1
CASSLVGIPSYEQYF,TRBJ2-7,TRBV7-8
CAISGTGDGYTF,TRBJ1-2,TRBV10-3
CASSLLDYGYTF,TRBJ1-2,TRBV5-8
CASSPSGTANTEAFF,TRBJ1-1,TRBV9
CASSLIGTASEAFF,TRBJ1-1,TRBV5-4
CATRSPGTGTEAFF,TRBJ1-1,TRBV4-1
CASYGGGVTEAFF,TRBJ1-1,TRBV28
CASSIGQSAYTF,TRBJ1-2,TRBV19
CASSPNNYGYTF,TRBJ1-2,TRBV7-9
CSARDTGGLSETQYF,TRBJ2-5,TRBV20-1
CASSTTGTGTLGGYTF,TRBJ1-2,TRBV19
CSARDGTGGNIKYF,TRBJ2-4,TRBV20-1
CASSITGQDYGYTF,TRBJ1-2,TRBV19
CSASWAGGGTEAFF,TRBJ1-1,TRBV20-1
CASSNGRVGYGYTF,TRBJ1-2,TRBV6-2/TRBV6-3
CATSDAGAQNTEAFF,TRBJ1-1,TRBV24-1
CSARDLGQGVSEQYF,TRBJ2-7,TRBV20-1
CASRPTTGDTEAFF,TRBJ1-1,TRBV11-3
CASSFTGKWEQYF,TRBJ2-7,TRBV11-1
CASRKTQGEAFF,TRBJ1-1,TRBV6-1
CASSLDGGDYGYTF,TRBJ1-2,TRBV11-2
CAISEFSDSHYGYTF,TRBJ1-2,TRBV10-3
CASSLAKGANTEAFF,TRBJ1-1,TRBV5-1
CASQGKTYGYTF,TRBJ1-2,TRBV3-1
CASSLRSTGGGTQYF,TRBJ2-5,TRBV7-9
CASSYGQGVNKNIQYF,TRBJ2-4,TRBV6-5
CASSQGEANYGYTF,TRBJ1-2,TRBV4-1
CASSYGARNTEAFF,TRBJ1-1,TRBV6-5